The present TCR beta chain was sequenced within a study of T cells in lung cancer brain metastases. Findings of the study overall: Effects of preoperative corticosteroids on T cell infiltration in brain metastases could not be controlled.

The CDR3 covers 18 residues. Germline V lookup: CDR1 SGHRS, CDR2 YFSETQ. V lost 4 bases, J lost 2 bases, and 9 bases stayed unmatched. The table came from immunoSEQ multiplex PCR; TCRdb's copy has only in-frame clones and leaves some out. The sample yields roughly 1,000 clones, around four fifths seen once. This clone occurred once. Its antigen is currently unknown. The V gene is TRBV5-1, the J gene TRBJ2-5; TRBD2 matches at 15 bases. The sequencing sample was made of tumor tissue from a brain metastasis. This receptor was taken from a woman in her sixties or seventies with non-small cell lung cancer that had spread to the brain. DNA of the CDR3: TGCGCCAGCAGCCCGGGACTAGCGGGGGGCTCTAAACAAGAGACCCAGTACTTC. Amino acid sequence: CASSPGLAGGSKQETQYF. The whole variable domain, remainder taken from reference TRBV5-1 and TRBJ2-5, is KAGVTQTPRYLIKTRGQQVTLSCSPISGHRSVSWYQQTPGQGLQFLFEYFSETQRNKGNFPGRFSGRQFSNSRSEMNVSTLELGDSALYLCASSPGLAGGSKQETQYFGPGTRLLVL.